The entry that follows covers one TCR beta chain sequence. No antigen is known for it. The library was made from cDNA and included unique molecular identifiers. One entry per CDR3 protein, called by TCRdb with MiXCR from the PCR reads. The data contain about 810,000 distinct CDR3 sequences, approximately 53% of them seen just once; the ten biggest clones take up under 6%. Trimming removed 4 bases at V and 4 bases at J, with 8 bases between. The CDR3 is 14 residues long. The entry originates in a study of post-analysis software for immune sequencing data. General observations from the study: Patients showed TRBV5-6, TRBV5-1 and TRBV20-1 among roughly 5 TRBV segments more frequent than in controls. Controls' normalized Chao1 diversity significantly exceeded that of multiple sclerosis patients.

This TCR was sampled from a girl between 10 and 17 years old with multiple sclerosis. The sample taken for sequencing was blood. The rearrangement uses TRBV12-3 or TRBV12-4 and TRBJ1-6; D not resolved. This chain's CDR3 is CASSWNSYNSPLHF. The CDR3, as DNA: TGTGCCAGCAGTTGGAACTCATATAATTCACCCCTCCACTTT.